The rows below give T cell receptor beta chains drawn from one sample of a study of blood T cell repertoires in COVID-19. Assay: immunoSEQ multiplex PCR; the TCRdb copy retains only in-frame clones and omits some. Of some 240,000 clones listed, 60% to 85% were seen once; the top ten hold about 7%. The sequenced sample was peripheral blood. Receptors were obtained from a woman aged 70-85 years with acute or convalescent COVID-19. The CDR3 runs from the conserved cysteine through the conserved F or W. A D gene is named only where the DNA matches it firmly. Rows may omit the clone size; those that give it use once, few, many or a size class.

CDR3 DNA	CDR3 protein	clone size	D gene	V gene	J gene
TGTGCCACCAGTGATCCAACAGTGAACACCGGGGAGCTGTTTTTT	CATSDPTVNTGELFF	.	.	TRBV24-1	TRBJ2-2
TGTGCCAGCAGCCTCTTACCGGACAGGGATAATTCACCCCTCCACTTT	CASSLLPDRDNSPLHF	few	TRBD1	TRBV5-5	TRBJ1-6
TGTGCCAGTAGTCCTCGCACAGATACGCAGTATTTT	CASSPRTDTQYF	.	.	TRBV19	TRBJ2-3
TGTGCCAGCAGCTTAGACGGCAGACGGAGGGCCCCTACTCCCTACGAGCAGTACTTC	CASSLDGRRRAPTPYEQYF	.	.	TRBV7-8	TRBJ2-7
TGTGCCAGCAGTTACTCGATCCTGGGGGCCCAGGAGACCCAGTACTTC	CASSYSILGAQETQYF	.	.	TRBV6-2/TRBV6-3	TRBJ2-5
TGTGCCAGCTCCCTAACGGTGGGCACAGATACGCAGTATTTT	CASSLTVGTDTQYF	.	.	TRBV18	TRBJ2-3
TGCGCCAGCAGCCCGGAGGGGTACGGGCAGTACTTC	CASSPEGYGQYF	.	.	TRBV5-1	TRBJ2-7
TGTGCCAGCAGCACCGACAGGGGAAACATTCAGTACTTC	CASSTDRGNIQYF	.	TRBD1	TRBV7-2	TRBJ2-4
TGTGCCAGCAGCTTAGTACAGGGAGACATGACCGGGGAGCTGTTTTTT	CASSLVQGDMTGELFF	.	.	TRBV7-6	TRBJ2-2
TGTGCCAGCAGCTTCATAAGGGGGACACAAGAGACCCAGTACTTC	CASSFIRGTQETQYF	.	.	TRBV11-2	TRBJ2-5
TGTGCCAGCAGTGGGCTTTCGGGGTTAGGGACTCCCGGGGAGCTGTTTTTT	CASSGLSGLGTPGELFF	.	.	TRBV6-1	TRBJ2-2
TGTGCCAGCACCCGGAGTGGTTACCAAGAGACCCAGTACTTC	CASTRSGYQETQYF	.	.	TRBV5-6	TRBJ2-5
TGTGCCAGCAGCTTGGAAGGACAGGGTCGCCAGCCCCAGCATTTT	CASSLEGQGRQPQHF	.	TRBD1	TRBV5-8	TRBJ1-5
TGCAGCGTTGCTGGAGCAGGGGAAAAACTGTTTTTT	CSVAGAGEKLFF	once	.	TRBV29-1	TRBJ1-4
TGTGCCAGCAGCGGAGGACTTATCCAAGAGACCCAGTACTTC	CASSGGLIQETQYF	.	.	TRBV9	TRBJ2-5
TGCGCCAGCAGCCAAGAGCCCCCGGGACAGGGCTACGAGCAGTACTTC	CASSQEPPGQGYEQYF	.	TRBD1	TRBV4-1	TRBJ2-7
TGTGCCAGCCGAGCTAGGAACACCGGGGAGCTGTTTTTT	CASRARNTGELFF	few	.	TRBV12-3/TRBV12-4	TRBJ2-2
TGTGCCAGCAGCTATCGACAGGATTCCACTGAAGCTTTCTTT	CASSYRQDSTEAFF	.	.	TRBV6-5	TRBJ1-1
TGTGCCAGCAGCTACTTGGCCCGGGGGACAGATACGCAGTATTTT	CASSYLARGTDTQYF	.	.	TRBV7-8	TRBJ2-3
TGTGCCAGTAGTATCAGGGCCCCTGGGGCCAACGTCCTGACTTTC	CASSIRAPGANVLTF	.	.	TRBV19	TRBJ2-6
TGTGCCAGCACCACAGGGGGATCTGGAAACACCATATATTTT	CASTTGGSGNTIYF	.	TRBD1	TRBV25-1	TRBJ1-3
TGTGCCAGCACCGGAGGGCAAACGGGTGAGCAGTACTTC	CASTGGQTGEQYF	.	.	TRBV6-5	TRBJ2-7
TGTGCCAGCAGCGTAGACAGGGCGGGCTACAATGAGCAGTTCTTC	CASSVDRAGYNEQFF	.	.	TRBV9	TRBJ2-1
TGTGCCTGGAGGGGACTAGCGGGGACCGGGGAGCTGTTTTTT	CAWRGLAGTGELFF	.	TRBD2	TRBV30	TRBJ2-2
TGCGCCAGCAGACAGGAGAGCCTCCAGGAGACCCAGTACTTC	CASRQESLQETQYF	once	.	TRBV5-1	TRBJ2-5
TGTGCCTGGAATCCGGATGGCAGGGCCCAGTACTTC	CAWNPDGRAQYF	.	.	TRBV30	TRBJ2-5
TGTGCCAGCAGTTTCCCACTGGGGGCTAGCGGGGGGTCCTACAATGAGCAGTTCTTC	CASSFPLGASGGSYNEQFF	.	TRBD2	TRBV6-2/TRBV6-3	TRBJ2-1
TGTGCCAGCAGTCCTAGGGTGGGGGCCCAAGAGACCCAGTACTTC	CASSPRVGAQETQYF	once	.	TRBV5-4	TRBJ2-5
TGTGCCAGTAGTATCCGTAGTCCTAGCACAGATACGCAGTATTTT	CASSIRSPSTDTQYF	.	.	TRBV19	TRBJ2-3
TGTGCCAGCAGCCCTTCGAGCGCCGTAAGGACAGATACGCAGTATTTT	CASSPSSAVRTDTQYF	.	.	TRBV6-2/TRBV6-3	TRBJ2-3
TGTGCCAGCAGCCAAGAAGCCCGCGGCGGGAACCAAGAGACCCAGTACTTC	CASSQEARGGNQETQYF	.	.	TRBV3-1/TRBV3-2	TRBJ2-5
TGTGCCAGCGTCCAGGGTCAGAAGGGGACCCAGTACTTC	CASVQGQKGTQYF	.	.	TRBV3-1/TRBV3-2	TRBJ2-5
TGTGCCAGCAGTTACTTGCCGGCTAGCGGGGGTCGCACAGATACGCAGTATTTT	CASSYLPASGGRTDTQYF	.	TRBD2	TRBV6-2/TRBV6-3	TRBJ2-3
TGTGCCATCAGTGAGTCTACAGGGGACGGGGAGCTGTTTTTT	CAISESTGDGELFF	many	TRBD1	TRBV10-3	TRBJ2-2
TGTGCCAGTAGTATTCAAGCCTATGGCTACACCTTC	CASSIQAYGYTF	.	.	TRBV19	TRBJ1-2
TGTGCCAGCAGTGACAATCCCGGGGGGCCCTACAATGAGCAGTTCTTC	CASSDNPGGPYNEQFF	.	.	TRBV6-4	TRBJ2-1
TGCGCCAGCAGCCAAGAATGGGGGACAGTCAATCAGCCCCAGCATTTT	CASSQEWGTVNQPQHF	.	TRBD1	TRBV4-3	TRBJ1-5
TGTGCCACCCTTCCGGGGTTCGCAGATACGCAGTATTTT	CATLPGFADTQYF	.	.	TRBV10-3	TRBJ2-3
TGTGCCAGCAGTTTCTCGGGCAACCAGGCAGGTGGCTACACCTTC	CASSFSGNQAGGYTF	.	.	TRBV6-6	TRBJ1-2
TGTGCCACCAGGGGAACAGGGGAGACCCAGTACTTC	CATRGTGETQYF	.	.	TRBV24-1	TRBJ2-5
TGTGCCAGCTCGACCGACAGGGGTGACACTGAAGCTTTCTTT	CASSTDRGDTEAFF	.	TRBD1	TRBV18	TRBJ1-1
TGTGCCAGCAGCCCCGGCAGGGGCTTTTACAATGAGCAGTTCTTC	CASSPGRGFYNEQFF	.	.	TRBV3-1/TRBV3-2	TRBJ2-1
TGTGCCAGCTCACCATCGGCAGGGACAAATTCACCCCTCCACTTT	CASSPSAGTNSPLHF	.	.	TRBV18	TRBJ1-6